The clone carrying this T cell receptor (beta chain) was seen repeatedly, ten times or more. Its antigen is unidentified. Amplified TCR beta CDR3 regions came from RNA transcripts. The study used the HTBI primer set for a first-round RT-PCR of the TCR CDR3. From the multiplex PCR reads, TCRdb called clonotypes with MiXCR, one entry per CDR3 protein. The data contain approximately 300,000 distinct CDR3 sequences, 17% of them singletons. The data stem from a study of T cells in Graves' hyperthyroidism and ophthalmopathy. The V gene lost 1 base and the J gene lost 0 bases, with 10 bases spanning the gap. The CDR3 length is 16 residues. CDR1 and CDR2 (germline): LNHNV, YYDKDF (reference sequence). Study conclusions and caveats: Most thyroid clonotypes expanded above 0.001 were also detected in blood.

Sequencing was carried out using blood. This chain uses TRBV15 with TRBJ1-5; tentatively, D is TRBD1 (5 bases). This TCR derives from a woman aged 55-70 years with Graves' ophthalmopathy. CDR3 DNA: TGTGCCACCAGCAGAGGTGAGGGGTATAGCAATCAGCCCCAGCATTTT. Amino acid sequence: CATSRGEGYSNQPQHF.